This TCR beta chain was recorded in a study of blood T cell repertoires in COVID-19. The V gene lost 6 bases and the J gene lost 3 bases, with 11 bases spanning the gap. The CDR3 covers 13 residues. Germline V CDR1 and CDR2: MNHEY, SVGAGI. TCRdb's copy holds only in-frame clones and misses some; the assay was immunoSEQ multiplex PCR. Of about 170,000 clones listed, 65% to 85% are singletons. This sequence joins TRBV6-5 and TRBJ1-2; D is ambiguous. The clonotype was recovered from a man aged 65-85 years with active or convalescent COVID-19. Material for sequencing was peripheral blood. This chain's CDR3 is CASSPSRDYGYTF. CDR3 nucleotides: TGTGCCAGCAGCCCCTCCCGGGACTATGGCTACACCTTC.